The text below deals with one T cell receptor beta chain. Its antigen is still unknown. The CDR3 goes on 3 residues after the read ends, and that part is filled in from the germline J gene. Standard criteria, namely reduction of serum IgG, IgA and/or IgM below the normal range together with specific antibody deficiency, were applied for the diagnosis of CVID. A total of roughly 46 subjects (approximately 15 female and around 30 male; age range roughly 9 to 64 years, mean age around 40) were included in the CVID group. Most CVID patients and most healthy controls were of Caucasian heritage. Replacement immunoglobulin therapy had been administered to all CVID subjects for at least one year at the time of study participation. At blood collection, none of the CVID subjects was ill or on immunomodulatory or immunosuppressive medication. From each donor, 5 to 8 ml of heparinized peripheral whole blood was collected. Genomic DNA from adults with common variable immune deficiency (CVID) and from healthy adult controls was used for sequencing of TCRbeta CDR3 repertoires. Diluted blood was subjected to density centrifugation over Hypaque 1077 or Ficoll-Paque for isolation of peripheral blood mononuclear cells. Genomic DNA was obtained from unsorted mononuclear cells through either Qiagen column purification or a centrifugation-based method.

Equivalent amounts of genomic DNA from CVID and control samples were used as sequencing input. For every sample, a 60 bp segment covering the rearranged TCRbeta CDR3 region was amplified and then sequenced. The immunoSEQ assay, a bias-corrected multiplex PCR with high-throughput sequencing, was employed for TCRbeta amplification. On the study's bioinformatics: Every unique nucleotide sequence counted as a clone and was annotated with V, D and J genes, copy number and frequency. Sequences were labeled productive if in frame, and non-productive if out of frame or containing stop codons. As previously described, clonality was calculated on the basis of Shannon's entropy. Mean CDR3 Kyte-Doolittle hydropathy was derived from the predicted amino acid sequences of productive clones. Using the R hclust function, scaled V gene usage was clustered hierarchically with Manhattan distance and complete linkage. To assess clone sharing by CDR3 amino acid sequence, 12 repertoires per group were resampled over 100 rounds. Repertoires were searched for roughly 70 published EBV-specific and a few hundred published CMV-specific TCRbeta sequences. Analysis left out a couple of CVID samples that produced under 10,000 sequences, so 40 to 50 CVID repertoires remained. The table comes from immuneACCESS by way of TCRdb, which keeps in-frame sequences with V and J called. Part of the clones is missing from these tables; in studies checked, under half for an unresolved V gene and the rest for unknown reasons. D and trimming come from the DNA, and the V and J calls and clone size come from that table. The table notes roughly 30,000 clones here, none of them singletons. The ten largest make up around 3.2% of the sample.

These data belong to a study of T cell clonality in common variable immunodeficiency (dated by TCRdb to 2014 to 2015). What the authors observed across the whole study: The authors noted that sequencing repertoires of T cell subpopulations would be needed to clarify what caused the increased clonality in CVID. Correlations of repertoire features with clinical complications were constrained by heterogeneity among patients within the CVID cohort. Fewer TCRbeta clones were shared among CVID subjects than among healthy controls (p < 0.0001). Increased TCRbeta clonality was found in CVID subjects compared with healthy controls (t-test p = 0.018), with the increase being most characteristic of about a third of subjects. CVID TCRbeta sequences reportedly showed fewer deletions and N-nucleotide insertions and lacked highly modified clones with 13 or more V deletions. Despite equal DNA input, controls averaged roughly 80,000 unique sequences per sample versus about 30,000 in CVID samples.

CDR1 DFQATT and CDR2 SNEGSKA are derived from the germline V gene (reference sequence). Trimming removed 6 bases from V and 8 bases from J; the gene matches leave 16 bases unexplained. Measured from the cysteine to the phenylalanine, the CDR3 is 15 residues long. Sequencing covers 36 bases of the CDR3, shown here with the frame starting at base 1. The receptor's source is a human donor with common variable immunodeficiency. Sequencing was carried out using peripheral blood mononuclear cells. The chain is encoded by TRBV20-1 joined to TRBJ2-1; TRBD2 lines up with 7 middle nucleotides. CDR3 bases read: TGCAGTGCCCAGGGACGGGGGGTAGGGGTAGATGAG. The encoded protein is CSAQGRGVGVDE. The complete CDR3 reads CSAQGRGVGVDEQFF.